These T cell receptor beta chains were read from a single sample in a study of beta chain features in type 1 diabetes. TCRdb's copy holds only in-frame clones and misses some; the assay was immunoSEQ multiplex PCR. The profile shows about 270,000 clones, around an eighth of them singletons. The material sequenced was naive CD4+ T cells from blood. Every receptor here comes from a middle-aged woman in good health. The CDR3 runs from the conserved cysteine through the conserved F or W. D genes are given only for firm matches. Size tells how often a clone was seen (once, few, many) or the class of an expanded clone, and some rows leave it out.

D	size	V	J	DNA	CDR3
.	.	TRBV14	TRBJ2-2	TGTGCCAGCAGTCGGACGGAGGTGATCACCGGGGAGCTGTTTTTT	CASSRTEVITGELFF
TRBD2	few	TRBV13	TRBJ2-3	TGTGCCAGCAGCTTAGGCCCCTGGACTAGTGGCACAGATACGCAGTATTTT	CASSLGPWTSGTDTQYF
.	.	TRBV6-1	TRBJ2-7	TGTGCCAGCAGTGTCGGGTACTACGAGCAGTACTTC	CASSVGYYEQYF
TRBD2	few	TRBV5-4	TRBJ2-1	TGTGCCAGCAGCCTGTGGACTAGCGGGGGTGGGGAGCAGTTCTTC	CASSLWTSGGGEQFF
TRBD1	.	TRBV7-2	TRBJ2-2	TGTGCCAGCAGCTTAGTACAGGGGATGGCCGGGGAGCTGTTTTTT	CASSLVQGMAGELFF
.	.	TRBV5-4	TRBJ2-7	TGTGCCAGCAGCTTGGAGCGGCGCGAGCAGTACTTC	CASSLERREQYF
.	.	TRBV25-1	TRBJ1-1	TGTGCCAGCAGTGAAATCGGGGAGGGGGGCTCAACTTTCTTT	CASSEIGEGGSTFF
TRBD1	.	TRBV5-4	TRBJ1-4	TGTGCCAGCAGCCGAGGACAGGATGCAACTAATGAAAAACTGTTTTTT	CASSRGQDATNEKLFF
.	few	TRBV18	TRBJ2-7	TGTGCCAGCCACCTTGCCCGGGGAAATATCGACGAGCAGTACTTC	CASHLARGNIDEQYF
.	few	TRBV2	TRBJ2-7	TGTGCCAGCGAGCAGGGGCCGCCTCAGCAGTACTTC	CASEQGPPQQYF
.	.	TRBV13	TRBJ2-7	TGTGCCAGCAGCTTGGGGGCCCCCTACGAGCAGTACTTC	CASSLGAPYEQYF
TRBD1	few	TRBV5-1	TRBJ2-5	TGCGCCAGCAGCCAAGGGGACAGGGGCGATGAGACCCAGTACTTC	CASSQGDRGDETQYF
.	.	TRBV5-4	TRBJ2-1	TGTGCCAGCAGCGTCCCCCGCGGCAGTTACAATGAGCAGTTCTTC	CASSVPRGSYNEQFF
TRBD1	few	TRBV27	TRBJ2-3	TGTGCCAGCAGTTCGCAGGGGGCGGGAGATACGCAGTATTTT	CASSSQGAGDTQYF
TRBD1	few	TRBV5-4	TRBJ1-2	TGTGCCAGCAGCCCCGGGACAGGGGGCTCCCTTTATGGCTACACCTTC	CASSPGTGGSLYGYTF
TRBD1	.	TRBV29-1	TRBJ1-1	TGCAGCGTTGAGAAAGGGGGCGGGACTGAAGCTTTCTTT	CSVEKGGGTEAFF
.	.	TRBV18	TRBJ1-1	TGTGCCAGCTCACCCCTAAAGGGACAAGAAGCTTTCTTT	CASSPLKGQEAFF
.	few	TRBV5-6	TRBJ2-1	TGTGCCAGCACCACGGTGGGGCGGGGATCCTACAATGAGCAGTTCTTC	CASTTVGRGSYNEQFF
TRBD2	few	TRBV2	TRBJ2-2	TGTGCCAGCAGGGAAGCCGGGGGGGAGAACACCGGGGAGCTGTTTTTT	CASREAGGENTGELFF
.	few	TRBV7-7	TRBJ2-3	TGTGCCAGCAGCCCAACGGACTGGAGCGGGGATACGCAGTATTTT	CASSPTDWSGDTQYF
.	few	TRBV7-2	TRBJ2-7	TGTGCCAGCAGCATACTAGGGCCCCTCGAGCAGTACTTC	CASSILGPLEQYF
.	many	TRBV23-1	TRBJ2-7	TGCGCCAGCATAGACAGTTCCTACGAGCAGTACTTC	CASIDSSYEQYF
.	.	TRBV7-2	TRBJ2-5	TGTGCCAGCAGCTTAACTCGAGAGACCCAGTACTTC	CASSLTRETQYF
TRBD2	.	TRBV25-1	TRBJ2-2	TGTGCCAGCAGTGACCCGCGGGGGTCCGGGGAGCTGTTTTTT	CASSDPRGSGELFF
TRBD2	.	TRBV9	TRBJ2-5	TGTGCCAGCAGCGTAGCCGACCCGGGGGGGACCCAGTACTTC	CASSVADPGGTQYF